Presented here are 9 T cell receptor beta chains from one specimen sequenced in a study of T cells in Graves' hyperthyroidism and ophthalmopathy. Regions amplified from RNA transcripts were the TCR beta CDR3 regions. HTBI primers were the set used in a first-round RT-PCR of the TCR CDR3. TCRdb fed the multiplex PCR reads into MiXCR, producing one record per CDR3 protein. The sample shows around 690,000 distinct CDR3 sequences, about 20% of them seen only once. Sequencing was performed on blood. The receptor source for this set is a man aged 25 to 45 with Graves' ophthalmopathy.

There are a few counts of this clonotype. The V and J genes are TRBV20-1 and TRBJ2-6, with D perhaps TRBD1 (6 bases). Per germline, CDR1 DFQATT and CDR2 SNEGSKA (reference sequence). V was cut by 6 bases and J by 4 bases, with 13 bases left in between. The CDR3 runs to 14 residues. DNA of the CDR3: TGCAGTGCAAACAGGGTTTCCGGGGCCAACGTCCTGACTTTC. Its protein product is CSANRVSGANVLTF.

The V call is TRBV30, the J call TRBJ2-7; tentative D call: TRBD2 (5 bases). This CDR3 comprises 13 residues. Trimming shortened V by 3 bases and J by 7 bases, and 16 bases separated the two germline ends. Germline V gene sequence: CDR1 GTSNPN, CDR2 SVGIG (reference sequence). CDR3 coding DNA: TGTGCCTGGAGCCCCCGCAGCGGATTAGAGCAGTACTTC. Protein: CAWSPRSGLEQYF.

This clonotype was seen only a few times. This chain uses TRBV28 with TRBJ2-6; 9 positions agree with TRBD1. Germline CDR1 is MDHEN and CDR2 is SYDVKM. The J segment lost 0 bases and the V segment lost 6 bases, leaving 12 bases of the junction unmatched. The CDR3 has 19 amino acids. CDR3 loop: CASSSGTGTPHSGANVLTF. CDR3 nucleotides: TGTGCCAGCAGCTCCGGGACAGGGACTCCCCACTCTGGGGCCAACGTCCTGACTTTC. Looking up the rest from reference TRBV28 and TRBJ2-6 gives the full variable domain: DVKVTQSSRYLVKRTGEKVFLECVQDMDHENMFWYRQDPGLGLRLIYFSYDVKMKEKGDIPEGYSVSREKKERFSLILESASTNQTSMYLCASSSGTGTPHSGANVLTFGAGSRLTVL.

Regarding this clonotype: A much larger clone lies a single base off, so this may be a read error. The J gene is TRBJ1-6, the V gene TRBV6-5; D is possibly TRBD1 (5 bases). Germline assignment: CDR1 MNHEY and CDR2 SVGAGI. The CDR3 has 15 residues. The CDR3 is CASSYSREGNSPLYF. Written as DNA, the CDR3 is TGTGCCAGCAGTTACTCGCGGGAGGGGAATTCACCCCTCTACTTT.

V usage is TRBV10-3 and J usage is TRBJ2-2, with 9 bases fitting TRBD1. The V gene's germline CDR1 is ENHRY and CDR2 SYGVKD. Trimming at V came to 6 bases and at J to 2 bases, leaving 1 base not matched to a gene. The CDR3 runs 14 residues. CDR3 sequence: CAIRTGGNTGELFF. In DNA, the CDR3 is TGTGCCATCAGGACAGGGGGAAACACCGGGGAGCTGTTTTTT.

The chain employs TRBV4-2 and TRBJ1-5; D gene unclear. Deletions cut 5 bases from V and 11 bases from J, with 22 bases between. This CDR3 region has 15 residues. Germline V lookup: CDR1 LGHNA, CDR2 YNFKEQ. Written as DNA, the CDR3 is TGTGCCAGCAGCGAGTCCGTCCTCTCCTGGGAGACCCAGCATTTT. Translating it yields CASSESVLSWETQHF.

Only a few counts were recorded for this clonotype. A much larger clone lies one base from this, so it may be a read error. J is TRBJ2-1 and V is TRBV7-9, with a tentative D call TRBD1 (6 bases). The CDR3 runs 13 residues. The V end lost 7 bases, the J end lost 8 bases, and 15 bases lay between the germline ends. Germline CDR1 SEHNR, CDR2 FQNEAQ (reference sequence). The CDR3 DNA is TGTGCCAGCACCGGGACAAGGCTCGATGAGCAGTTCTTC. Protein product: CASTGTRLDEQFF.

The chain has TRBV7-2 and TRBJ2-6, with TRBD1 matching 10 bases. The J segment lost 4 bases and the V segment lost 4 bases, leaving 4 bases of the junction unmatched. Germline assignment: CDR1 SGHTA and CDR2 FQGNSA. The CDR3 contains 16 residues. The DNA of the CDR3 is TGTGCCAGCAGCTCCGGGACAGGGGCCGGGGCCAACGTCCTGACTTTC. This codes for CASSSGTGAGANVLTF.

At least ten counts were recorded for this clonotype. The chain joins TRBV20-1 to TRBJ1-5, with 7 positions matching TRBD1. Germline CDR1 and CDR2: DFQATT and SNEGSKA (reference sequence). The V segment lost 5 bases and the J segment 0 bases; nucleotides outside the gene matches: 13. The CDR3 consists of 17 residues. For the CDR3, the DNA is TGCAGTGCTCGCCCCACCTCCGGGACAGTTAGCAATCAGCCCCAGCATTTT. Translation: CSARPTSGTVSNQPQHF.